What follows are 12 T cell receptor beta chains derived from one specimen sequenced in a study of blood T cells in healthy people across ages. For the second PCR, which ran for roughly 7 to 11 cycles, a sample-barcoded 5' primer and a J-beta primer mix were used. TCRdb used MiXCR to reprocess the 5' RACE reads, holding one entry per CDR3 protein. Of about 830,000 distinct CDR3 sequences listed, around 62% are singletons. The sequencing sample was made of blood. These receptors were collected from a man aged 25-45 years in good health.

CDR3 DNA sequence: TGTGCCAGCAGCCAAACCGGGACAGGGGTGGAGGATGAGCAGTTCTTC. It specifies CASSQTGTGVEDEQFF. V gene TRBV3-1 combines with J gene TRBJ2-1, with 10 bases matching TRBD1. This CDR3 has 16 residues. Germline V gene data show CDR1 as LGHDT and CDR2 as YNNKEL (reference sequence). V dropped 2 bases and J dropped 8; count of bases not matched to a gene: 9.

V is TRBV12-3 or TRBV12-4 and J is TRBJ1-1, with 7 bases lining up with TRBD1. Trimming at V came to 4 bases and at J to 4 bases, leaving 6 bases not matched to a gene. The CDR3 sequence is 14 residues long. The CDR3 spells CASSWAGGSTEAFF. For the CDR3, the DNA is TGTGCCAGCAGTTGGGCAGGGGGAAGCACTGAAGCTTTCTTT.

The rearrangement uses TRBV7-3 and TRBJ2-1; D not resolved. Germline CDR1 and CDR2: SGHTA and FQGTGA. Deletions cut 2 bases from V and 9 bases from J, with 11 bases between. This CDR3 is 13 amino acids long. CDR3 nucleotides: TGTGCCAGCAGCTTATCGTTTGGGTTTGAGCAGTTCTTC. Protein: CASSLSFGFEQFF.

The chain links TRBV2 to TRBJ2-3, with D possibly being TRBD1 (6 bases). This CDR3 is built from 15 residues. The V gene's germline CDR1 is SNHLY and CDR2 FYNNEI. Trimming left V 6 bases short and J 7 bases short, with 20 bases between. CDR3: CASRAGTRSAYTQYF. The CDR3 coding sequence is TGTGCCAGCAGGGCCGGGACACGGTCCGCTTATACGCAGTATTTT.

This clonotype came up once. The chain combines TRBV6-4 with TRBJ2-7; D uncertain. The V gene's germline CDR1 is MRHNA and CDR2 SNTAGT. With 4 bases removed from V and 5 bases from J, the gap between germline ends came to 12 bases. The CDR3 contains 13 residues. This chain's CDR3 is CASSAVMGHEQYF. Here the CDR3 DNA reads TGTGCCAGCAGTGCCGTCATGGGCCACGAGCAGTACTTC.

This clonotype has at least ten counts. The chain joins TRBV28 to TRBJ2-7, with D uncertain. The CDR3 runs to 12 residues. The V end lost 5 bases, the J end lost 3 bases, and 8 bases lay between the germline ends. Germline values: CDR1 MDHEN, CDR2 SYDVKM. As DNA, the CDR3 is TGTGCCAGCAGTCTCGGGTACTACGAGCAGTACTTC. Translation gives CASSLGYYEQYF.

V usage is TRBV30 and J usage is TRBJ2-1, with TRBD2 identical over 9 bases. The CDR3 has 17 amino acids. CDR1 is GTSNPN, CDR2 SVGIG, per germline (reference sequence). J was trimmed by 0 bases and V by 2 bases; bases with no gene match: 8. The CDR3 protein is CAWSSLAGGPSYNEQFF. In nucleotides, the CDR3 is TGTGCCTGGAGTTCCTTGGCGGGGGGGCCCTCCTACAATGAGCAGTTCTTC. Drawing the rest from reference TRBV30 and TRBJ2-1, the complete variable domain is SQTIHQWPATLVQPVGSPLSLECTVEGTSNPNLYWYRQAAGRGLQLLFYSVGIGQISSEVPQNLSASRPQDRQFILSSKKLLLSDSGFYLCAWSSLAGGPSYNEQFFGPGTRLTVL.

The chain has TRBV7-9 and TRBJ2-5; D is perhaps TRBD2 (6 bases). Germline lookup yields CDR1 SEHNR and CDR2 FQNEAQ (reference sequence). The CDR3 covers 16 residues. V shed 5 bases and J shed 2 bases, with 18 bases lying between them. CDR3 protein: CASSPGTAGIQETQYF. DNA of the CDR3: TGTGCCAGCAGCCCAGGGACGGCGGGGATACAAGAGACCCAGTACTTC.

The count of this clonotype is one. The V gene is TRBV25-1, the J gene TRBJ2-5; TRBD1 is a possible D gene (6 bases). V was shortened by 3 bases and J by 4 bases, with 15 bases between the two germline ends. The germline V gene has CDR1 MGHDK and CDR2 SYGVNS. The CDR3 has 15 amino acids. CDR3 DNA: TGTGCCAGCAGTGACTGGGGGCGAGGGGGAGAGACCCAGTACTTC. It yields the protein CASSDWGRGGETQYF.

This clonotype was observed a few times. V usage is TRBV4-2 and J usage is TRBJ2-1; D uncertain. The V gene lost 4 bases and the J gene lost 1 base, with 11 bases spanning the gap. Germline V gives CDR1 LGHNA, CDR2 YNFKEQ. The CDR3 runs to 15 residues. The CDR3 DNA reads TGTGCCAGCAGCCCGCGAAGTAGGTCCTACAATGAGCAGTTCTTC. As protein: CASSPRSRSYNEQFF.

The chain recombines TRBV2 with TRBJ2-5, with D unresolved. The CDR3 consists of 11 residues. The ends were cut back, 3 bases at V and 5 bases at J, with 4 bases in the middle. Germline CDR1 reads SNHLY; CDR2 reads FYNNEI. In DNA form, the CDR3 reads TGTGCCAGCAGTGACCCTGAGACCCAGTACTTC. Amino acid sequence: CASSDPETQYF. Variable domain in full (rest from reference TRBV2 and TRBJ2-5): EPEVTQTPSHQVTQMGQEVILRCVPISNHLYFYWYRQILGQKVEFLVSFYNNEISEKSEIFDDQFSVERPDGSNFTLKIRSTKLEDSAMYFCASSDPETQYFGPGTRLLVL.

The DNA of the CDR3 is TGCAGTGCTAAGGTGACGGATTCTTCTTATGGCTACACCTTC. It translates to CSAKVTDSSYGYTF. The chain combines TRBV20-1 with TRBJ1-2; D remains unclear. Trimming took 4 bases from V and 5 from J, leaving 17 bases between them. Germline V gene lookup returns CDR1 DFQATT and CDR2 SNEGSKA (reference sequence). The length of the CDR3 is 14 residues.